This T cell receptor (beta chain) came from a study of human T cells and chemical hapten exposure (dated by TCRdb to the early 2020s). Study-wide context: For sensitization, 2% DPC in acetone was applied to a roughly 2 cm by roughly 2 cm area of upper inner arm skin. Throughout the approximately 25-week study period, patients were also given weekly therapeutic DPC doses on the scalp. Patch testing was done on the upper back using Finn chambers containing 0.01% DPC, and results were scored after 6 days according to International Contact Dermatitis Research Group standards. Alopecia areata with under or over 50% scalp involvement, alopecia totalis and alopecia universalis were represented in the patient cohort, which was mostly female. Libraries were pooled for sequencing, and variation in per-sample TCR yields was attributed mainly to small differences in library volumes within the pool. In alopecia patients, the study followed how the peripheral blood TCR repertoire changed in vivo over primary and secondary sensitization to diphenylcyclopropenone (DPC), a hapten. Blood was sampled from patients pre-sensitization (week 0) and at 2, 6 and about 24 weeks after DPC sensitization. Blood for TCR sequencing was provided by twenty-nine alopecia patients at one to four time points (pre-sensitization, 2, 6 and 24 weeks). General findings and caveats noted by the study authors: The number of PT1 expanded TCRs positively correlated with patch test score, significant at thresholds 8, 16 and 32 but not 4. No change with DPC sensitization was found in the number of TCRs above 1 in 1000 frequency, and no evidence of global repertoire structure alterations was found. Expanded TCRs formed significantly more large CDR3 similarity clusters than pre-sensitization or healthy control sets, consistent with antigen-driven responses. Because all patients had alopecia, a presumed autoimmune disease, the immune response of the patients might differ from that of healthy individuals. Repeated subsampling changed both the strength of the expansion versus patch-test correlation and the threshold at which that correlation became significant.

Interpreted using the paper, the time point label stands for: patch test 1, 2 weeks after DPC sensitization. The treatment or condition label, as the study defines it: therapeutic diphenylcyclopropenone sensitization with weekly scalp DPC. At every patch-test visit, the blood draw took place before the patch test was put on. Eligible patients were aged 18 to 70, diagnosed with alopecia, deemed suitable for DPC therapy, and excluded if pregnant. Total RNA was extracted from unfractionated whole blood collected in Tempus Blood RNA tubes. Library preparation was by RACE. Sequencing used a NextSeq 500. During library preparation, unique molecular identifiers were attached to individual cDNA molecules so that TCRs could be counted in a quantitative, reproducible way. Both TCR alpha and TCR beta chains were sequenced from each blood RNA sample. Per the original workflow: Samples had a median of around 92,000 TCRs, with a range from roughly 20,000 to 690,600. V, J and CDR3 annotation of the TCR reads was carried out using the Decombinator software suite. Every sample was subsampled to the same number of TCRs (28,000) for the PS versus PT1 abundance plots. Expanded TCRs were defined as absent before sensitization and observed at least eight times at the 2-week time point. The public reads were reanalyzed by TCRdb: fastp trimming at Q25, MiXCR alignment, in-frame beta chains only. Each entry merges the rows of one CDR3 protein and shows their most common DNA and genes. The V and J calls and clone size are TCRdb's, not the authors'. Across this sample there are under 130,000 distinct CDR3 sequences, with approximately 11% seen only once. 3% to 4.5% of the sample is held by the ten biggest clonotypes.

The sample holds many counts of this clonotype. The antigen it binds to is not known. The sample holds no much larger clone one base away, and base qualities are not on file. Here the sequenced sample was whole blood, taken in connection with sensitization to the hapten diphenylcyclopropenone (DPC). This receptor was taken from a woman aged 40 to 55 with alopecia areata. Some clones in this sample may be carry-over from other donors' samples.

The CDR3 protein is CASWDGLVYEQYF. The sequenced DNA is TGCGCCAGCTGGGACGGGCTTGTCTACGAGCAGTACTTC. This chain is built from TRBV5-1 and TRBJ2-7; the D gene is possibly TRBD1 or TRBD2, with 5 bases matching each. V and J are truncated by 7 bases and 3 bases respectively, leaving an intervening sequence of 14 bases. According to the germline V gene, CDR1 reads SGHRS and CDR2 reads YFSETQ. Including cysteine and phenylalanine, the CDR3 has 13 amino acids. The sequence is cut down to CDR3 DNA, 39 bases in frame from base 1.